A selection of T cell receptor beta chains follows, all from one sample in a study of post-analysis software for immune sequencing data. TCRdb re-called the PCR reads with MiXCR, one entry per CDR3 protein. The table includes hundreds of thousands of distinct CDR3 sequences, approximately 53% detected once. The source material was blood. These receptors were obtained from a girl aged 10-17 years with multiple sclerosis. Both conserved end residues are part of each CDR3. The D gene is left open where the match is weak. A row's size may be missing; if present it is once, few, many or a size class.

>TRBJ2-7|-|TRBV4-1|-
TGCGCCAGCGCAGGAGGAGGATCCGGGAAATCTCCCCACTACGAGCAGTACTTC
CASAGGGSGKSPHYEQYF
>TRBJ1-1|few|TRBV5-1|-
TGTGCCAGCAGTTCAGGACAGAACACTGAAGCTTTCTTT
CASSSGQNTEAFF
>TRBJ2-7|-|TRBV5-1|-
TGCGCCAGCAGCTGGGACGGTTCCTGCGAGCAGTACTTC
CASSWDGSCEQYF
>TRBJ2-3|few|TRBV7-9|-
TGTGCCAGCAGCTTACGGGACCACTGGGATACGCAGTATTTT
CASSLRDHWDTQYF
>TRBJ2-7|-|TRBV4-1|TRBD1
TGCGCCAGCCGGGGGACAGGGGTTCCCGAGCAGTACTTC
CASRGTGVPEQYF
>TRBJ2-5|-|TRBV4-2|TRBD2
TGTGCCAGCAGCCAAGAGGTACGGACTAGCGGGGTTCAAGAGACCCAGTACTTC
CASSQEVRTSGVQETQYF
>TRBJ2-2|-|TRBV20-1|-
TGCAGTGCTAGACCCATAGCGTCGAACACCGGGGAGCTGTTTTTT
CSARPIASNTGELFF
>TRBJ1-1|-|TRBV5-6|-
TGTGCCAGCGGTACTGACGGTATAGTGGTGGGCACTGAAGCTTTCTTT
CASGTDGIVVGTEAFF
>TRBJ1-2|-|TRBV5-6|-
TGTGCCAGCACCGGTTGGATCGGGAACTATGGCTACACCTTC
CASTGWIGNYGYTF
>TRBJ2-7|-|TRBV6-1|TRBD2
TGTGCCAGCAGACACGGGACTAGCGGGAGGGCCCTCACCTACGAGCAGTACTTC
CASRHGTSGRALTYEQYF
>TRBJ2-3|-|TRBV20-1|-
TGCAGTGCTAGAGATGAAGGAGCGTCGGATACGCAGTATTTT
CSARDEGASDTQYF
>TRBJ2-1|few|TRBV27|-
TGTGCCAGCAGTTTACGGTGGGGTCGCAATGAGCAGTTCTTC
CASSLRWGRNEQFF
>TRBJ2-1|few|TRBV29-1|-
TGCAGCGTTGTACGCAATGAGCAGTTCTTC
CSVVRNEQFF
>TRBJ2-3|-|TRBV10-3|TRBD2
TGTGCCATCAGTGAGTCTGCGGGGGGCCATAGCACAGATACGCAGTATTTT
CAISESAGGHSTDTQYF
>TRBJ2-3|few|TRBV6-2/TRBV6-3|TRBD2
TGTGCCAGCAGGCTCTTGACTAGCGGGGCCCTGCTGGGGGATACGCAGTATTTT
CASRLLTSGALLGDTQYF
>TRBJ2-3|-|TRBV6-5|TRBD2
TGTGCCAGCACCCCGGGCGGGAGGGGAACGCAGTATTTT
CASTPGGRGTQYF
>TRBJ1-6|-|TRBV2|TRBD1
TGTGCCAGCAGCCGGGACAGGTCCGTTTCACCCCTCCACTTT
CASSRDRSVSPLHF
>TRBJ2-7|-|TRBV10-2|-
TGCGCCAGCAGTGATTGGGGGAACGAGCAGTACTTC
CASSDWGNEQYF
>TRBJ2-6|-|TRBV5-1|TRBD1
TGCGCCAGCAGCCCGGGACAGCCGCCCAACGTCCTGACTTTC
CASSPGQPPNVLTF
>TRBJ1-2|once|TRBV29-1|-
TGCAGCGCCGGCGGGAAATTCGGCGGTGGCTACACCTTC
CSAGGKFGGGYTF
>TRBJ2-1|once|TRBV2|-
TGTGCCGGCAGCGGTGCTGGAGAGCAGTTCTTC
CAGSGAGEQFF
>TRBJ1-2|-|TRBV5-4|-
TGTGCCAGCAGCTTGGGTGGCAGGGGTTCGCATGGCTACACCTTC
CASSLGGRGSHGYTF